This TCR beta chain was obtained from a study of T cell responses to AZD1222 COVID-19 vaccine. At the level of the study: Combined were second doses at about 4 or about 12 weeks. General study results and limits: Most donors were white British and more were female, and clonal diversity was possibly underestimated.

From germline, CDR1 is SGHTS and CDR2 YDEGEE. J was trimmed by 3 bases and V by 2 bases; bases with no gene match: 14. The CDR3 contains 17 residues. Note on this clone: The antigen remains unidentified.

Data came from immunoSEQ multiplex PCR; TCRdb stores just in-frame clones and leaves some out. This table holds roughly 100,000 clones, less than 95% found once. The chain couples TRBV5-8 to TRBJ2-7; 7 bases fit TRBD1. The sample was peripheral blood, taken on day 0 of AZD1222 vaccination. The sequence was obtained from an adult in good health. The CDR3: CASSLNLGDGTVYEQYF. CDR3 DNA sequence: TGTGCCAGCAGCTTAAACTTGGGGGATGGGACAGTCTACGAGCAGTACTTC.